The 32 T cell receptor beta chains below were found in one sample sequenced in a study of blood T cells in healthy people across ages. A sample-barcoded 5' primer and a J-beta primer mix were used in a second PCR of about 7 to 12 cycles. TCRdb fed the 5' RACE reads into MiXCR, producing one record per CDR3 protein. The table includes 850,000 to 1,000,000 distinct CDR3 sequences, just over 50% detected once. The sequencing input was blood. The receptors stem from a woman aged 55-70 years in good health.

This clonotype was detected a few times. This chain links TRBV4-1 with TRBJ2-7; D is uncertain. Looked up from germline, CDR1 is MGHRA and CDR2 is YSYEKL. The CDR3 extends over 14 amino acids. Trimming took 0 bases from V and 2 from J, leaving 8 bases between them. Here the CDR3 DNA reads TGCGCCAGCAGCCAAGAGGGATTCGCCTACGAGCAGTACTTC. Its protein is CASSQEGFAYEQYF.

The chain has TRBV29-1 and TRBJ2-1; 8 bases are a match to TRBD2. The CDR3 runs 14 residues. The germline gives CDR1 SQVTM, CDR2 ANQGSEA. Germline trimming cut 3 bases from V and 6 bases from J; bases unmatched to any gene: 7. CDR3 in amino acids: CSVDRTSIGNEQFF. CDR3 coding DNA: TGCAGCGTTGACCGGACTAGCATTGGCAATGAGCAGTTCTTC.

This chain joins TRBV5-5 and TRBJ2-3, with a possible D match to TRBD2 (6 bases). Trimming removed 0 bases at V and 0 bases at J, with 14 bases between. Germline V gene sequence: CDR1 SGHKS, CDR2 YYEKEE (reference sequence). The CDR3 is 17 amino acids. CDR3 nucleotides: TGTGCCAGCAGCTTGGCCGGGAGACCGCCTAGCACAGATACGCAGTATTTT. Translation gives CASSLAGRPPSTDTQYF.

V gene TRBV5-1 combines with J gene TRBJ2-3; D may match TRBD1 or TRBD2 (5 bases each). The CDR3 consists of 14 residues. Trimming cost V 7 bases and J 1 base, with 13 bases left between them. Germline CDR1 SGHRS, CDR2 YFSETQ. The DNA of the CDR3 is TGCGCCAGCCTGGGGGACCGACGCACAGATACGCAGTATTTT. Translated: CASLGDRRTDTQYF.

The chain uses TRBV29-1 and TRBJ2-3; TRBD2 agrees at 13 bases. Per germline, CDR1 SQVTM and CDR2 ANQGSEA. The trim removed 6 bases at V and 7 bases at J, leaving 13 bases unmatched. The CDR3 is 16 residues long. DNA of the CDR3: TGCAGCGTCCCCCCGCAGGGACTAGCGGGAACGAATACGCAGTATTTT. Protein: CSVPPQGLAGTNTQYF.

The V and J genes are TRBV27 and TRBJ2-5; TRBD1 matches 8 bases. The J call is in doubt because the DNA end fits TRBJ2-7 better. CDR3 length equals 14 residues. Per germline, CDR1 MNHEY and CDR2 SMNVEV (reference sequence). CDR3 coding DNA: TGTGCCACGAAGGGCGGACAGGGTCCCAACGAGCAGTACTTC. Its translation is CATKGGQGPNEQYF.

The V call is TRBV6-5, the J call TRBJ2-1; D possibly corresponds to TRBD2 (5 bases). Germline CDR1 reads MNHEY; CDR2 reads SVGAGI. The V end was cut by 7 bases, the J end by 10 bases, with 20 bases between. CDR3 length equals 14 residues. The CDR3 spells CASMRRTDSAEQFF. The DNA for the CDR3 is TGTGCCAGCATGCGCCGAACGGACTCGGCCGAGCAGTTCTTC.

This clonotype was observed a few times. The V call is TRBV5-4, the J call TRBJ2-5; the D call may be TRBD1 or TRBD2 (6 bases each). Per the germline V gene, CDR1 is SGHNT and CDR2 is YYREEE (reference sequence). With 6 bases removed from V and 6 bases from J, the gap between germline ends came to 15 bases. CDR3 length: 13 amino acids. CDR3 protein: CASTQGGKQTQYF. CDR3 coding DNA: TGTGCCAGCACCCAAGGGGGGAAGCAGACCCAGTACTTC.

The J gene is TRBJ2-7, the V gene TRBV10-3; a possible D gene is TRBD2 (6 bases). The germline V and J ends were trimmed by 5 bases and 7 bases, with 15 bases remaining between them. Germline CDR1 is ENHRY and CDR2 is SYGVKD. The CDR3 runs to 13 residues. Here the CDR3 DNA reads TGTGCCATCAGTACGGGACTCGATAGTGAGCAGTACTTC. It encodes CAISTGLDSEQYF.

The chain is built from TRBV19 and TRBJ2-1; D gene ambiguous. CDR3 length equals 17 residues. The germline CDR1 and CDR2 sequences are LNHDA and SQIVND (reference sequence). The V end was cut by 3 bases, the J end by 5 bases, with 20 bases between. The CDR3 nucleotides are TGTGCCAGTAGTATGCCTCTTGTGGGCAACTATAACAATGAGCAGTTCTTC. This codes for CASSMPLVGNYNNEQFF.

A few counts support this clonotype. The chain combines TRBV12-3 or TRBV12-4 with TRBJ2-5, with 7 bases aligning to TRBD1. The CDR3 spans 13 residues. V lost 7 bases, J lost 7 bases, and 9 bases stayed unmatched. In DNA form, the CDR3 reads TGTGCCAGCACTCCGGACAGGACGGGGACCCAGTACTTC. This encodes CASTPDRTGTQYF.

The CDR3 sequence is CASSFRIYEQYF. The DNA of the CDR3 is TGTGCCAGCAGCTTCCGGATCTACGAGCAGTACTTC. The genes are TRBV7-2 and TRBJ2-7; D not certain. The CDR3 is 12 amino acids. With 3 bases removed from V and 3 bases from J, the gap between germline ends came to 6 bases. In germline, CDR1 is SGHTA, CDR2 FQGNSA.

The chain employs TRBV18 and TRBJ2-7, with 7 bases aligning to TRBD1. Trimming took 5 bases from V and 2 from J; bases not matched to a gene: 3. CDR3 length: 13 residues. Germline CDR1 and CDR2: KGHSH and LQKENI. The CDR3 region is CASSDQGAYEQYF. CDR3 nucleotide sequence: TGTGCCAGCTCAGACCAGGGGGCCTACGAGCAGTACTTC.

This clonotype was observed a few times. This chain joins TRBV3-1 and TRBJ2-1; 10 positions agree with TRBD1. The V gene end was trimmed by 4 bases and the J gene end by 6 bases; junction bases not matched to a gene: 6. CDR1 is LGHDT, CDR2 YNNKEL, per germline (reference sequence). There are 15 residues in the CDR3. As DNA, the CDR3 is TGTGCCAGCAGCCGCTACGGGACAGGGGTCAATGAGCAGTTCTTC. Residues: CASSRYGTGVNEQFF.

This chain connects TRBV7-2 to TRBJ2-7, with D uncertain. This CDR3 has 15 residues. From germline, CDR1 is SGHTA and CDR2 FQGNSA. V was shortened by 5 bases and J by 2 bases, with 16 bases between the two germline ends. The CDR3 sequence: CASSPEAPPPYEQYF. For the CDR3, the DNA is TGTGCCAGCAGCCCAGAGGCACCACCTCCCTACGAGCAGTACTTC.

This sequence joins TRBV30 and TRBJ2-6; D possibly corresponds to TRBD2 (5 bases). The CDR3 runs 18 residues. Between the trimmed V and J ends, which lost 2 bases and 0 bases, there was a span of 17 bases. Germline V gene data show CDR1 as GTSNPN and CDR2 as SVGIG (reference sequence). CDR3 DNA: TGTGCCTGGAGTAACGGACGGACTTTTAACTCTGGGGCCAACGTCCTGACTTTC. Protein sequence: CAWSNGRTFNSGANVLTF.

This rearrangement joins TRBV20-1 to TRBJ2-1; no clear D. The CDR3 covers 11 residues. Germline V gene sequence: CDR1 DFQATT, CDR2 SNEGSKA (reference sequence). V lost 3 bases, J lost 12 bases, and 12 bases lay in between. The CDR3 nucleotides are TGCAGTGCTAGCGTGCGGTACGGGCAGTTCTTC. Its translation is CSASVRYGQFF.

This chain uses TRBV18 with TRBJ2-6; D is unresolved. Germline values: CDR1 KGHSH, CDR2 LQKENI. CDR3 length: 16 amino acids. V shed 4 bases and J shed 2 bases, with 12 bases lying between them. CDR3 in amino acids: CASSRTTSPGANVLTF. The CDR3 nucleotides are TGTGCCAGCTCACGAACCACCTCCCCTGGGGCCAACGTCCTGACTTTC.

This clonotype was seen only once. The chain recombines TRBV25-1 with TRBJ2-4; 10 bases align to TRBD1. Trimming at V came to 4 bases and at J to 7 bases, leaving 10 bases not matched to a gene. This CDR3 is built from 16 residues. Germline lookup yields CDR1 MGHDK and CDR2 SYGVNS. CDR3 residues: CASSGRDRGGNNIQYF. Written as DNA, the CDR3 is TGTGCCAGCAGTGGCCGGGACAGGGGCGGTAATAACATTCAGTACTTC.

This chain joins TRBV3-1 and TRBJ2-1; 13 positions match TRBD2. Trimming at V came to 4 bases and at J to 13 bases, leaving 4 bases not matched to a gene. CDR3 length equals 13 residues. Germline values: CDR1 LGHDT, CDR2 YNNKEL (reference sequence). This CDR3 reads CASSPGLAGLQFF. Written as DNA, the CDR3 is TGTGCCAGCAGCCCGGGACTAGCGGGGTTACAGTTCTTC.

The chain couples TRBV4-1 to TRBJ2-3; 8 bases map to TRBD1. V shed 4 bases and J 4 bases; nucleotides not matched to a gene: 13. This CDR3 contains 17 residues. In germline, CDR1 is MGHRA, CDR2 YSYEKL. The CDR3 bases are TGCGCCAGCAGCCGAACGGGACAGGAAGGGTTTGCAGATACGCAGTATTTT. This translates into CASSRTGQEGFADTQYF.

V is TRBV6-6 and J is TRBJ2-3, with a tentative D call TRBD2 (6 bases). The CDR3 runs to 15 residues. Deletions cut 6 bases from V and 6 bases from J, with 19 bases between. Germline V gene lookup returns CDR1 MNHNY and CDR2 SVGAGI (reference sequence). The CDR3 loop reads CASSPGDSTDDTQYF. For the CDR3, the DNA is TGTGCCAGCAGCCCCGGGGACTCGACGGATGATACGCAGTATTTT.

CDR3 sequence (DNA): TGTGCCAGCAGCTCGGGACTAGCGGGAGTTTTAGATACGCAGTATTTT. Amino acid sequence: CASSSGLAGVLDTQYF. V gene TRBV7-9 combines with J gene TRBJ2-3; TRBD2 matches at 14 bases. The CDR3 is made up of 16 amino acids. From germline, CDR1 is SEHNR and CDR2 FQNEAQ (reference sequence). V dropped 4 bases and J dropped 5; count of bases not matched to a gene: 5.

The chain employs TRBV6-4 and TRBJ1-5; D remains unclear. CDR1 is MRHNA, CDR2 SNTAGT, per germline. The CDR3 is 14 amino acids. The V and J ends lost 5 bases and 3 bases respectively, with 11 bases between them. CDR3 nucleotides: TGTGCCAGCAGTCTAGACGGGAACAATCAGCCCCAGCATTTT. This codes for CASSLDGNNQPQHF.

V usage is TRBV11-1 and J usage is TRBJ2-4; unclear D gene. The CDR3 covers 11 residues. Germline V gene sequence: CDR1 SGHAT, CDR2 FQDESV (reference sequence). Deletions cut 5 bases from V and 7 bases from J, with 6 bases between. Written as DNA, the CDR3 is TGTGCCAGCAGCGCCGGCAACATTCAGTACTTC. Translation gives CASSAGNIQYF.

CDR3 nucleotides: TGTGCCAGCAGTTTTGGGGGGGCCGATTTTATAAACATACACGACAATGAGCAGTTCTTC. It is translated as CASSFGGADFINIHDNEQFF. The genes are TRBV12-3 or TRBV12-4 and TRBJ2-1, with D possibly matching TRBD2 (7 bases). V was shortened by 3 bases and J by 5 bases, with 29 bases between the two germline ends. This CDR3 is 20 amino acids long.

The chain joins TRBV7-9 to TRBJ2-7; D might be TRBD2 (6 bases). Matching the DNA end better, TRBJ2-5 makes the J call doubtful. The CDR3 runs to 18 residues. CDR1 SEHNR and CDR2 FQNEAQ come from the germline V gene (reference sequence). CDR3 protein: CASSFRLRGRQQVQTQYF. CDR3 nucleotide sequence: TGTGCCAGCAGCTTTAGATTACGGGGGAGACAACAAGTGCAGACCCAGTACTTC.

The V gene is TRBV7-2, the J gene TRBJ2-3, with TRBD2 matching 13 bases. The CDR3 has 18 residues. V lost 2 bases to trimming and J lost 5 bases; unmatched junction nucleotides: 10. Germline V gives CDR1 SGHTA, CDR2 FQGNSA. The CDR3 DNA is TGTGCCAGCAGCTTAAGGGCCGGACTAGCGGGAGAGGGAGATACGCAGTATTTT. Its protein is CASSLRAGLAGEGDTQYF.

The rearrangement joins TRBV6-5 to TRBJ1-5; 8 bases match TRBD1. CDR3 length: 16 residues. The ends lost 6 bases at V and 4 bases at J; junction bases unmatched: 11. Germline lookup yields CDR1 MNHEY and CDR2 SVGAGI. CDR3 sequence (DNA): TGTGCCAGCAGGAGGACCGGGACAGGACTTAATCAGCCCCAGCATTTT. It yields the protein CASRRTGTGLNQPQHF.

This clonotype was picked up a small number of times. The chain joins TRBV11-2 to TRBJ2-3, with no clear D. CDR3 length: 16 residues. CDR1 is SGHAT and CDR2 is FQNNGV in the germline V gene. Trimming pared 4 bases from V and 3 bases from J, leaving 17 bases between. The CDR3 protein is CASSSPRRVWTDTQYF. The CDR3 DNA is TGTGCCAGCAGCTCCCCCAGACGGGTGTGGACAGATACGCAGTATTTT.

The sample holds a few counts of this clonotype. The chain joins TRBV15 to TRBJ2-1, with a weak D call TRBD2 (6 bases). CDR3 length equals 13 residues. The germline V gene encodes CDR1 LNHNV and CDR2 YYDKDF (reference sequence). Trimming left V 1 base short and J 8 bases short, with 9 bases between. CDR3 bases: TGTGCCACCAGCAGAGTGGGGGGAGATGAGCAGTTCTTC. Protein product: CATSRVGGDEQFF. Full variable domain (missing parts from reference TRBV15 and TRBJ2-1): DAMVIQNPRYQVTQFGKPVTLSCSQTLNHNVMYWYQQKSSQAPKLLFHYYDKDFNNEADTPDNFQSRRPNTSFCFLDIRSPGLGDTAMYLCATSRVGGDEQFFGPGTRLTVL.

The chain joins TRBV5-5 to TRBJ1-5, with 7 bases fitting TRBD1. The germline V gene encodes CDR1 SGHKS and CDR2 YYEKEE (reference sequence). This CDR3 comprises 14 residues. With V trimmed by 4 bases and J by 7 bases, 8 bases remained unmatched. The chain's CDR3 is CASSPDRVEQPQHF. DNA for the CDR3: TGTGCCAGCAGCCCCGACAGGGTAGAGCAGCCCCAGCATTTT. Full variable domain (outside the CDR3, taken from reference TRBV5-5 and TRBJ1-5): DAGVTQSPTHLIKTRGQQVTLRCSPISGHKSVSWYQQVLGQGPQFIFQYYEKEERGRGNFPDRFSARQFPNYSSELNVNALLLGDSALYLCASSPDRVEQPQHFGDGTRLSIL.